What follows describes a single TCR beta chain. Assay used: immunoSEQ multiplex PCR; TCRdb lists only in-frame clones, some missing. The sample includes some 42,000 clones, over 75% of them seen just once. The data belong to a study of CD4 T cells in relation to SARS-CoV-2 and coronaviruses. The receptor comes from an adult with COVID-19. The sequenced sample was memory CD4+ T cells from PBMCs.

In nucleotides, the CDR3 is TGTGCCAGCAGCCAAGTGTCCAGTCATACGCAGTATTTT. Residues: CASSQVSSHTQYF. V and J are TRBV14 and TRBJ2-3; no clear D. The CDR3 totals 13 residues. V lost 1 base to trimming and J lost 7 bases, with 9 bases between them. Germline V lookup: CDR1 SGHDN, CDR2 FVKESK.